This T cell receptor beta chain is from a study of shared clonotypes between healthy human individuals. Study-wide background: A couple of women and a few men aged 18 to 49 made up the donors. The study used three CD4 naive, three CD4 memory, two CD8 naive and one CD8 memory plate per donor. Study observations and caveats: For sorted subsets, rarefaction showed incomplete sequencing despite large depth. The four-donor shared clonotypes exceeded non-shared clonotypes in generation probability, with non-shared ones scoring lower.

Naivety among CD8 cells was defined by CD45RO negativity and positive CCR7 selection, thereby excluding terminally differentiated effector memory CD45RA+ cells. The CDR3 loop spans 14 amino acids. The ends were cut back, 1 base at V and 5 bases at J, with 9 bases in the middle. Per the germline V gene, CDR1 is MDHEN and CDR2 is SYDVKM. Generated by immunoSEQ multiplex PCR, the TCRdb table keeps only in-frame clones and is missing some. The sample has a few million clones, 93% seen once. About this clone itself: As yet, its antigen is unknown.

Sequenced sample: naive CD8+ T cells from PBMCs. The source is a man aged 18 to 30 in good health. Some clones in this sample may be carry-over from other donors' samples. V gene TRBV28 combines with J gene TRBJ1-5; D uncertain. CDR3 bases: TGTGCCAGCAGTTTATCTAAGCTTGATCAGCCCCAGCATTTT. This codes for CASSLSKLDQPQHF.